The rows below give T cell receptor beta chains drawn from one sample of a study of T cell responses to AZD1222 COVID-19 vaccine. The repertoire was sequenced with immunoSEQ multiplex PCR; TCRdb's copy has only in-frame clones and lacks some. This table has around 99,000 clones, more than 70% appearing once. Sequenced material: peripheral blood, taken 28 days after the second AZD1222 dose. Every receptor here comes from an adult who received the AZD1222 COVID-19 vaccine. The CDR3 runs from the conserved cysteine through the conserved F or W. A D gene is named only where the DNA matches it firmly. Part of the rows lack a size; the others show once, few, many or a class for expanded clones.

j_call: TRBJ1-1; d_call: -; clone_size: -; v_call: TRBV9; cdr3_length: 14; cdr3_nt: TGTGCCAGCAGCGTAGAAGGGGAGGGCACTGAAGCTTTCTTT; cdr3_aa: CASSVEGEGTEAFF
j_call: TRBJ2-5; d_call: -; clone_size: -; v_call: TRBV25-1; cdr3_length: 14; cdr3_nt: TGTGCCAGCAGTGAAGGAGAGGGAGGAGAGACCCAGTACTTC; cdr3_aa: CASSEGEGGETQYF
j_call: TRBJ2-6; d_call: TRBD1; clone_size: -; v_call: TRBV5-4; cdr3_length: 16; cdr3_nt: TGTGCCAGCAGCTTCCCCGGGACAGGAAGAGCCAACGTCCTGACTTTC; cdr3_aa: CASSFPGTGRANVLTF
j_call: TRBJ1-4; d_call: TRBD1; clone_size: -; v_call: TRBV27; cdr3_length: 14; cdr3_nt: TGTGCCAGCAGTTTCGACAGGGGAGGGGAAAAACTGTTTTTT; cdr3_aa: CASSFDRGGEKLFF
j_call: TRBJ2-7; d_call: -; clone_size: -; v_call: TRBV3-1/TRBV3-2; cdr3_length: 14; cdr3_nt: TGTGCCAGCAGCCTTGGACTAGGAGGGGGGGAGCAGTACTTC; cdr3_aa: CASSLGLGGGEQYF
j_call: TRBJ1-5; d_call: -; clone_size: medium-sized; v_call: TRBV5-5; cdr3_length: 14; cdr3_nt: TGTGCCAGCAGGCCAGGGGTAGGCAATCAGCCCCAGCATTTT; cdr3_aa: CASRPGVGNQPQHF
j_call: TRBJ2-1; d_call: TRBD2; clone_size: -; v_call: TRBV5-4; cdr3_length: 16; cdr3_nt: TGTGCCAGCAGCTTGCTCGGGAGGCGCTCTTGGAATGAGCAGTTCTTC; cdr3_aa: CASSLLGRRSWNEQFF
j_call: TRBJ2-7; d_call: TRBD2; clone_size: -; v_call: TRBV6-6; cdr3_length: 12; cdr3_nt: TGTGCCGTCGGGGAGGGGTACTACGAGCAGTACTTC; cdr3_aa: CAVGEGYYEQYF
j_call: TRBJ2-3; d_call: -; clone_size: -; v_call: TRBV19; cdr3_length: 15; cdr3_nt: TGTGCCAGTAGTATAGTCGGGGACAGCACAGATACGCAGTATTTT; cdr3_aa: CASSIVGDSTDTQYF
j_call: TRBJ1-2; d_call: -; clone_size: few; v_call: TRBV5-1; cdr3_length: 15; cdr3_nt: TGCGCCAGCAGCTTGATCGGAGATGCTAACTATGGCTACACCTTC; cdr3_aa: CASSLIGDANYGYTF
j_call: TRBJ1-1; d_call: -; clone_size: -; v_call: TRBV21-1; cdr3_length: 15; cdr3_nt: TGTGCCAGCAGCAAAGCGCTGGCAGGGGTCACTGAAGCTTTCTTT; cdr3_aa: CASSKALAGVTEAFF
j_call: TRBJ2-2; d_call: -; clone_size: -; v_call: TRBV7-2; cdr3_length: 15; cdr3_nt: TGTGCCAGCAGCTTACTGGGTACGGACACCGGGGAGCTGTTTTTT; cdr3_aa: CASSLLGTDTGELFF
j_call: TRBJ2-1; d_call: TRBD1; clone_size: -; v_call: TRBV7-3; cdr3_length: 15; cdr3_nt: TGTGCCAGCAGCGAACAGGGGGCGCTAGGCAATGAGCAGTTCTTC; cdr3_aa: CASSEQGALGNEQFF
j_call: TRBJ2-1; d_call: -; clone_size: -; v_call: TRBV11-3; cdr3_length: 13; cdr3_nt: TGTGCCAGCAGCCCAGAGGGTCGCAGTGAGCAGTTCTTC; cdr3_aa: CASSPEGRSEQFF
j_call: TRBJ2-4; d_call: -; clone_size: -; v_call: TRBV4-2; cdr3_length: 17; cdr3_nt: TGTGCCAGCAGCCAAGAACACGGGGTACTAGCCAAAAACATTCAGTACTTC; cdr3_aa: CASSQEHGVLAKNIQYF
j_call: TRBJ1-2; d_call: -; clone_size: -; v_call: TRBV14; cdr3_length: 13; cdr3_nt: TGTGCCAGCAGCCAGGGGCAGCGCTATGGCTACACCTTC; cdr3_aa: CASSQGQRYGYTF
j_call: TRBJ1-5; d_call: -; clone_size: -; v_call: TRBV2; cdr3_length: 16; cdr3_nt: TGTGCCAGCAATCCTGGGCCGGGGGAAGTAGGACAGCCCCAGCATTTT; cdr3_aa: CASNPGPGEVGQPQHF
j_call: TRBJ2-1; d_call: TRBD2; clone_size: -; v_call: TRBV7-8; cdr3_length: 15; cdr3_nt: TGTGCCAGCAGCTTACGGACTAGCGGGAAGGGTGAGCAGTTCTTC; cdr3_aa: CASSLRTSGKGEQFF
j_call: TRBJ2-1; d_call: -; clone_size: -; v_call: TRBV19; cdr3_length: 14; cdr3_nt: TGTGCCAGCAAGGACCCTAGCTCCTACAATGAGCAGTTCTTC; cdr3_aa: CASKDPSSYNEQFF
j_call: TRBJ1-5; d_call: -; clone_size: -; v_call: TRBV6-5; cdr3_length: 13; cdr3_nt: TGTGCCAGCAGTTATTCACTCGATCAGCCCCAGCATTTT; cdr3_aa: CASSYSLDQPQHF
j_call: TRBJ2-3; d_call: -; clone_size: -; v_call: TRBV5-6; cdr3_length: 14; cdr3_nt: TGTGCCAGCAGCTTGGAGGGGGAAGCAGATACGCAGTATTTT; cdr3_aa: CASSLEGEADTQYF
j_call: TRBJ1-2; d_call: TRBD1; clone_size: -; v_call: TRBV7-2; cdr3_length: 13; cdr3_nt: TGTGCCAGCATCCAAATGGGACAGAGAGGCTACACCTTC; cdr3_aa: CASIQMGQRGYTF
j_call: TRBJ1-2; d_call: -; clone_size: -; v_call: TRBV4-1; cdr3_length: 14; cdr3_nt: TGCGCCAGCAGCCCCCGGGACACAAACTATGGCTACACCTTC; cdr3_aa: CASSPRDTNYGYTF
j_call: TRBJ2-2; d_call: -; clone_size: -; v_call: TRBV19; cdr3_length: 14; cdr3_nt: TGTGCCAGTAGTTCCCCTGGGGGCACCGGGGAGCTGTTTTTT; cdr3_aa: CASSSPGGTGELFF
j_call: TRBJ1-2; d_call: -; clone_size: once; v_call: TRBV19; cdr3_length: 12; cdr3_nt: TGTGCCGGCTCGAGAGGGAACTATGGCTACACCTTC; cdr3_aa: CAGSRGNYGYTF
j_call: TRBJ1-2; d_call: TRBD1; clone_size: -; v_call: TRBV9; cdr3_length: 16; cdr3_nt: TGTGCCAGCAGTTTGGGGGCGGGACAGAATTTTGAGGGCTACACCTTC; cdr3_aa: CASSLGAGQNFEGYTF
j_call: TRBJ1-2; d_call: -; clone_size: -; v_call: TRBV28; cdr3_length: 14; cdr3_nt: TGTGCCAGCAGCCCCGCGGATGCTAACTATGGCTACACCTTC; cdr3_aa: CASSPADANYGYTF
j_call: TRBJ1-2; d_call: -; clone_size: -; v_call: TRBV5-4; cdr3_length: 14; cdr3_nt: TGTGCCAGCAGCTTGGGGGGCGCGGAGAATGGCTACACCTTC; cdr3_aa: CASSLGGAENGYTF
j_call: TRBJ2-7; d_call: TRBD2; clone_size: -; v_call: TRBV7-9; cdr3_length: 17; cdr3_nt: TGTGCCAGCAGCGATTCCTCCGGGAGGGCGATGGTAAACGAGCAGTACTTC; cdr3_aa: CASSDSSGRAMVNEQYF
j_call: TRBJ1-2; d_call: -; clone_size: -; v_call: TRBV5-3; cdr3_length: 14; cdr3_nt: TGTGCCAGAAGCCCTCTTGGGGGGGCGAAAGGCTACACCTTC; cdr3_aa: CARSPLGGAKGYTF
j_call: TRBJ2-7; d_call: TRBD2; clone_size: -; v_call: TRBV6-2/TRBV6-3; cdr3_length: 14; cdr3_nt: TGTGCCAGCAGTACCGGGACTAATTACTACGAGCAGTACTTC; cdr3_aa: CASSTGTNYYEQYF
j_call: TRBJ2-1; d_call: -; clone_size: -; v_call: TRBV12-3/TRBV12-4; cdr3_length: 12; cdr3_nt: TGTGCCAGCAGGAGGATATTCAATGAGCAGTTCTTC; cdr3_aa: CASRRIFNEQFF
j_call: TRBJ2-5; d_call: -; clone_size: -; v_call: TRBV7-2; cdr3_length: 14; cdr3_nt: TGTGCCAGCAGTTCGGGACATAACCAAGAGACCCAGTACTTC; cdr3_aa: CASSSGHNQETQYF
j_call: TRBJ2-3; d_call: -; clone_size: -; v_call: TRBV14; cdr3_length: 14; cdr3_nt: TGTGCCAGCAGCCAAGGTCGGAGCACAGATACGCAGTATTTT; cdr3_aa: CASSQGRSTDTQYF
j_call: TRBJ1-1; d_call: -; clone_size: -; v_call: TRBV30; cdr3_length: 11; cdr3_nt: TGTGCCTGGAGTGGCCAGGGACGTGCTTTCTTT; cdr3_aa: CAWSGQGRAFF
j_call: TRBJ2-7; d_call: -; clone_size: -; v_call: TRBV30; cdr3_length: 12; cdr3_nt: TGTGCCTGGAGCGCCCACACCTACGAGCAGTACTTC; cdr3_aa: CAWSAHTYEQYF
j_call: TRBJ2-1; d_call: -; clone_size: -; v_call: TRBV27; cdr3_length: 17; cdr3_nt: TGTGCCAGCAGTTTTAGGGGGTCGGGACCGGCGGGCAATGAGCAGTTCTTC; cdr3_aa: CASSFRGSGPAGNEQFF
j_call: TRBJ1-2; d_call: TRBD1; clone_size: -; v_call: TRBV15; cdr3_length: 15; cdr3_nt: TGTGCCACCAGCGGGGGGGGACAGGCGTTCTATGGCTACACCTTC; cdr3_aa: CATSGGGQAFYGYTF
j_call: TRBJ2-7; d_call: TRBD2; clone_size: -; v_call: TRBV27; cdr3_length: 16; cdr3_nt: TGTGCCAGCAGTTTGGGGACTAGCGGGGCCCACTACGAGCAGTACTTC; cdr3_aa: CASSLGTSGAHYEQYF
j_call: TRBJ1-2; d_call: -; clone_size: -; v_call: TRBV5-5; cdr3_length: 14; cdr3_nt: TGTGCCAGCAGAGGGTTGGGGGGTAGTTCTGGCTACACCTTC; cdr3_aa: CASRGLGGSSGYTF
j_call: TRBJ2-2; d_call: -; clone_size: -; v_call: TRBV27; cdr3_length: 15; cdr3_nt: TGTGCCAGCAGCCGTCGGGATTCGAACACCGGGGAGCTGTTTTTT; cdr3_aa: CASSRRDSNTGELFF
j_call: TRBJ1-1; d_call: TRBD1; clone_size: once; v_call: TRBV6-5; cdr3_length: 15; cdr3_nt: TGTGCCAGCAGACACGACGGACAGGGTTTCACTGAAGCTTTCTTT; cdr3_aa: CASRHDGQGFTEAFF
j_call: TRBJ2-3; d_call: TRBD2; clone_size: -; v_call: TRBV5-1; cdr3_length: 14; cdr3_nt: TGCGCCAGCACAAAAGCGGGAGGCAGAGATACGCAGTATTTT; cdr3_aa: CASTKAGGRDTQYF
j_call: TRBJ2-7; d_call: TRBD1; clone_size: -; v_call: TRBV30; cdr3_length: 14; cdr3_nt: TGTGCCTGGAGTGCCCCGGGACAGGGCTACGAGCAGTACTTC; cdr3_aa: CAWSAPGQGYEQYF
j_call: TRBJ2-7; d_call: -; clone_size: -; v_call: TRBV12-3/TRBV12-4; cdr3_length: 12; cdr3_nt: TGTGCCAGCAGTTTAGGGTCGAGGGAGCAGTACTTC; cdr3_aa: CASSLGSREQYF
j_call: TRBJ2-5; d_call: -; clone_size: many; v_call: TRBV2; cdr3_length: 15; cdr3_nt: TGTGCCAGCAGTGAACGTACCGACTACCAAGAGACCCAGTACTTC; cdr3_aa: CASSERTDYQETQYF
j_call: TRBJ1-6; d_call: -; clone_size: -; v_call: TRBV19; cdr3_length: 14; cdr3_nt: TGTGCCAGTAGTATCGACAGCTATAATTCACCCCTCCACTTT; cdr3_aa: CASSIDSYNSPLHF
j_call: TRBJ1-2; d_call: TRBD1; clone_size: -; v_call: TRBV19; cdr3_length: 14; cdr3_nt: TGTGCCAGTAGTATCTTTCGGGTAGGGGGCGACTACACCTTC; cdr3_aa: CASSIFRVGGDYTF
j_call: TRBJ1-1; d_call: -; clone_size: -; v_call: TRBV12-3/TRBV12-4; cdr3_length: 13; cdr3_nt: TGTGCCAGCAGTACCAAAGCGGGCACTGAAGCTTTCTTT; cdr3_aa: CASSTKAGTEAFF
j_call: TRBJ1-2; d_call: -; clone_size: -; v_call: TRBV30; cdr3_length: 13; cdr3_nt: TGTGCCTGGGTTGGAGAACAGAACTATGGCTACACCTTC; cdr3_aa: CAWVGEQNYGYTF
j_call: TRBJ1-5; d_call: TRBD1; clone_size: once; v_call: TRBV2; cdr3_length: 15; cdr3_nt: TGTGCCAGCAAGCTGGGGACAGGGTACGGTCAGCCCCAGCATTTT; cdr3_aa: CASKLGTGYGQPQHF
j_call: TRBJ2-2; d_call: TRBD1; clone_size: -; v_call: TRBV11-2; cdr3_length: 18; cdr3_nt: TGTGCCAGCGCAAGCGGGGGGACAGGGGGCACAGACACCGGGGAGCTGTTTTTT; cdr3_aa: CASASGGTGGTDTGELFF
j_call: TRBJ2-1; d_call: -; clone_size: -; v_call: TRBV5-4; cdr3_length: 15; cdr3_nt: TGTGCCAGCAGGGTGGGCGGTAGCTCCTACAATGAGCAGTTCTTC; cdr3_aa: CASRVGGSSYNEQFF